This T cell receptor (beta chain) was documented in a study of CXCR3-negative and CXCR3-positive naive CD8 T cells. The V gene's germline CDR1 is LGHNA and CDR2 YSLEER. CDR3 length: 12 residues. Carrying UMI labels, the TRB cDNA libraries were prepared through 5' RACE. TCRdb reanalyzed the 5' RACE reads and collapses them to one entry per CDR3 protein, without DNA. The sample features over 100,000 distinct CDR3 sequences, with less than 0.3% in its top ten. V and J are TRBV4-3 and TRBJ2-7; with no DNA, the TCRdb D assignment of TRBD2 cannot be verified. The receptor was derived from a human donor in good health. Some clones in this sample may be carry-over from other donors' samples. Sequencing was carried out using naive CXCR3- CD8+ T cells from blood. Sample subset: CD45RO-CCR7+CD27+CD95- naive CD8+ T cells lacking CXCR3 (TNR3-). The CDR3 protein is CASSQDREPQYF.